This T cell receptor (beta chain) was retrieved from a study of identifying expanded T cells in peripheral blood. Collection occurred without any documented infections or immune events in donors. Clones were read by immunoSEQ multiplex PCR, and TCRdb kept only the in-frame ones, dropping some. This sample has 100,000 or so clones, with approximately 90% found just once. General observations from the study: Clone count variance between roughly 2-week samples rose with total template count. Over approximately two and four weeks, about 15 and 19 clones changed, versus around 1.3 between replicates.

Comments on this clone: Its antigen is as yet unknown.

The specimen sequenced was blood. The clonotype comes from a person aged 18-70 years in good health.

CDR3: CASSLRGQASYEQYF. The CDR3 nucleotides are TGTGCCAGCAGTTTAAGGGGACAGGCTTCCTACGAGCAGTACTTC. J is TRBJ2-7 and V is TRBV27, with 8 positions matching TRBD1. CDR3 length: 15 residues. Germline V gives CDR1 MNHEY, CDR2 SMNVEV (reference sequence). The junction had 4 bases not matched to a gene; V was cut back by 2 bases and J by 1 base.